Listed below are T cell receptor beta chains from one sample, sequenced in a study of post-analysis software for immune sequencing data. TCRdb re-called the PCR reads with MiXCR, one entry per CDR3 protein. The sample comprises approximately 730,000 distinct CDR3 sequences, 46% of which are singletons, and over 4.5% rests with the top ten. The sequencing sample was made of blood. The receptors originated from a girl under 18 with multiple sclerosis. The CDR3 runs from the conserved cysteine through the conserved F or W. A D gene is named only where the DNA matches it firmly. The size field is filled for only some rows; it gives once, few, many or a size class.

>TRBV5-1|TRBJ2-7|-|TRBD2
CASSSLGTSGLHNEQYF
TGCGCCAGCAGCTCCCTAGGGACTAGCGGGTTACACAATGAGCAGTACTTC
>TRBV20-1|TRBJ2-7|-|-
CSAIGGGTLDPHEQYF
TGCAGTGCCATCGGGGGTGGGACCCTCGATCCCCACGAGCAGTACTTC
>TRBV20-1|TRBJ2-1|-|-
CSVGVSVAYNEQFF
TGCAGTGTCGGGGTTAGCGTCGCCTACAATGAGCAGTTCTTC
>TRBV5-5|TRBJ1-5|-|-
CASSLVPADNQPQHF
TGTGCCAGCAGCTTGGTACCGGCGGACAATCAGCCCCAGCATTTT
>TRBV7-2|TRBJ2-3|-|-
CASSGRVTSTDTQYF
TGTGCCAGCAGCGGCAGGGTAACTAGCACAGATACGCAGTATTTT
>TRBV29-1|TRBJ1-5|-|-
CSVTLGSSYSNQPQHF
TGCAGCGTCACACTGGGCAGCAGCTATAGCAATCAGCCCCAGCATTTT
>TRBV20-1|TRBJ2-7|-|-
CSARDDRVYEQYF
TGCAGTGCTAGAGATGACAGAGTCTACGAGCAGTACTTC
>TRBV7-8|TRBJ2-7|-|TRBD2
CASSLVGGTSYEQYF
TGTGCCAGCAGCTTAGTGGGGGGGACCTCCTACGAGCAGTACTTC
>TRBV29-1|TRBJ2-6|few|TRBD1
CSVAASGTGGSSGANVLTF
TGCAGCGTCGCCGCTTCCGGGACAGGGGGAAGCTCTGGGGCCAACGTCCTGACTTTC
>TRBV28|TRBJ2-7|-|TRBD2
CAIQRAGVYEQYF
TGTGCCATCCAACGAGCGGGAGTCTACGAGCAGTACTTC
>TRBV5-1|TRBJ1-1|-|TRBD1
CASSQTGGRLTEAFF
TGCGCCAGCAGCCAGACAGGGGGCCGTCTAACTGAAGCTTTCTTT
>TRBV7-2|TRBJ2-5|-|TRBD1
CASSPQTGEETQYF
TGCGCCAGCAGCCCTCAAACAGGGGAAGAGACCCAGTACTTC
>TRBV12-3/TRBV12-4|TRBJ1-1|-|-
CASSPGGGRHTEAFF
TGTGCCAGCAGCCCCGGGGGGGGCCGGCACACTGAAGCTTTCTTT
>TRBV15|TRBJ2-4|-|TRBD1
CATSRIFKDRGTGNIQYF
TGTGCCACCAGCAGAATATTCAAGGACAGGGGTACAGGGAACATTCAGTACTTC
>TRBV10-3|TRBJ2-7|few|TRBD1
CAISDSRTGRTYEQYF
TGTGCCATCAGTGATTCCCGGACAGGGCGGACCTACGAGCAGTACTTC
>TRBV3-1|TRBJ1-5|-|-
CASSLGRINQPQHF
TGTGCCAGCAGCCTAGGACGGATCAATCAGCCCCAGCATTTT
>TRBV11-2|TRBJ2-3|-|TRBD2
CAPVSSGRDGTDTQYF
TGTGCCCCAGTCTCAAGTGGGAGGGATGGCACAGATACGCAGTATTTT
>TRBV29-1|TRBJ2-3|-|TRBD2
CSVEEAGGPDTQYF
TGCAGCGTTGAGGAAGCGGGAGGGCCAGATACGCAGTATTTT
>TRBV12-3/TRBV12-4|TRBJ2-1|-|TRBD2
CASSSGLAVVSYNEQFF
TGTGCCAGCAGTTCGGGACTAGCGGTAGTCTCCTACAATGAGCAGTTCTTC
>TRBV12-3/TRBV12-4|TRBJ1-5|-|-
CASSLALREGTDQPQHF
TGTGCCAGCAGTTTAGCGCTAAGGGAAGGCACAGATCAGCCCCAGCATTTT
>TRBV5-6|TRBJ2-1|-|TRBD1
CASSRVVGQVGNEQFF
TGTGCCAGCAGCCGCGTCGTCGGACAGGTAGGAAATGAGCAGTTCTTC
>TRBV6-1|TRBJ2-1|few|-
CASSDLLDRSYEQFF
TGTGCCAGCAGTGATCTGCTGGACCGCTCCTACGAGCAGTTCTTC
>TRBV2|TRBJ2-1|once|TRBD2
CASSEKLAAYNEQFF
TGTGCCAGCAGTGAGAAACTAGCGGCCTACAATGAGCAGTTCTTC
>TRBV28|TRBJ2-7|few|TRBD1
CASSLWDRSYEQYF
TGTGCCAGCAGTTTGTGGGACAGATCCTACGAGCAGTACTTC
>TRBV6-5|TRBJ2-1|-|-
CASSYSIGGSLYEQFF
TGTGCCAGCAGTTACTCAATAGGGGGGAGTCTCTATGAGCAGTTCTTC
>TRBV4-1|TRBJ1-2|few|-
CASSQDWSGLPNYGYTF
TGCGCCAGCAGCCAAGATTGGTCAGGCCTTCCTAACTATGGCTACACCTTC
>TRBV6-6|TRBJ1-5|once|-
CASSYSIVEDNQPQHF
TGTGCCAGCAGTTACTCGATTGTCGAGGACAATCAGCCCCAGCATTTT
>TRBV7-9|TRBJ2-1|-|-
CASSLVARDEQFF
TGTGCCAGCAGCTTAGTAGCCCGTGATGAGCAGTTCTTC
>TRBV5-5|TRBJ2-4|-|-
CASSKGVPYGQYF
TGTGCCAGCAGCAAGGGGGTACCCTACGGGCAGTACTTC
>TRBV3-1|TRBJ2-3|-|-
CASSRRAGASTDTQYF
TGTGCCAGCAGCCGCCGGGCAGGGGCGAGCACAGATACGCAGTATTTT
>TRBV3-1|TRBJ2-7|few|-
CASSHPPGGIYEQYF
TGTGCCAGCAGCCACCCACCCGGCGGGATCTACGAGCAGTACTTC
>TRBV25-1|TRBJ2-1|-|-
CANSEGVGTNNEQFF
TGTGCCAACAGTGAGGGGGTAGGGACTAACAATGAGCAGTTCTTC
>TRBV6-2/TRBV6-3|TRBJ2-5|-|TRBD2
CASSPGGRIAETQYF
TGTGCCAGCAGCCCTGGCGGGAGGATCGCGGAGACCCAGTACTTC
>TRBV6-5|TRBJ1-5|-|TRBD1
CASSSAGTGGNQPQHF
TGTGCCAGCAGTTCCGCAGGGACAGGGGGCAATCAGCCCCAGCATTTT
>TRBV29-1|TRBJ1-1|few|-
CSVEGVGQLNTEAFF
TGCAGCGTTGAAGGGGTTGGACAGTTGAACACTGAAGCTTTCTTT
>TRBV4-3|TRBJ1-2|few|TRBD1
CASSQDGTDLYGYTF
TGCGCCAGCAGCCAAGATGGGACAGACCTCTATGGCTACACCTTC
>TRBV2|TRBJ1-2|-|-
CASSVGGRDGYTF
TGTGCCAGCAGTGTTGGAGGAAGGGATGGCTACACCTTC
>TRBV7-8|TRBJ2-3|few|TRBD2
CASSYSGSSDTQYF
TGTGCCAGCAGCTATAGCGGGAGCTCAGATACGCAGTATTTT
>TRBV5-1|TRBJ2-7|few|TRBD2
CASSLRGVLEQYF
TGCGCCAGCAGCCTCCGGGGGGTCCTCGAGCAGTACTTC
>TRBV6-1|TRBJ1-1|few|-
CAATPGQVNTEAFF
TGTGCAGCTACCCCGGGACAAGTAAACACTGAAGCTTTCTTT
>TRBV20-1|TRBJ2-1|-|TRBD2
CSARDGGGRDNEQFF
TGCAGTGCTAGAGATGGGGGCGGGAGGGACAATGAGCAGTTCTTC
>TRBV12-3/TRBV12-4|TRBJ2-7|once|TRBD1
CASSLTQGADQYF
TGTGCCAGCAGTTTGACCCAGGGGGCGGACCAGTACTTC
>TRBV2|TRBJ2-6|-|TRBD1
CATLTPDRAGANVLTF
TGTGCCACCCTAACCCCAGACAGGGCTGGGGCCAACGTCCTGACTTTC
>TRBV12-3/TRBV12-4|TRBJ1-2|many|TRBD1
CASGDRGYYGYTF
TGTGCCAGCGGAGACAGGGGCTACTATGGCTACACCTTC
>TRBV12-3/TRBV12-4|TRBJ2-7|-|TRBD2
CASSLRGRAREQYF
TGTGCCAGCAGCCTGAGAGGGAGGGCCCGCGAGCAGTACTTC
>TRBV20-1|TRBJ2-5|-|-
CSARPASPNGSGNNEQYF
TGCAGTGCTAGACCCGCATCGCCTAACGGGAGTGGGAACAATGAGCAGTACTTC
>TRBV5-1|TRBJ2-5|-|TRBD2
CASSSSGSGLAVQETQYF
TGCGCCAGCAGCTCGTCCGGGTCGGGACTAGCGGTACAAGAGACCCAGTACTTC
>TRBV12-3/TRBV12-4|TRBJ2-1|-|TRBD2
CASYLAGGPYNEQFF
TGTGCCAGTTATCTAGCGGGAGGCCCCTACAATGAGCAGTTCTTC
>TRBV28|TRBJ1-5|-|-
CASSFGQGPTIQPQHF
TGTGCCAGCAGTTTCGGTCAGGGCCCTACCATTCAGCCCCAGCATTTT
>TRBV7-2|TRBJ2-7|-|-
CASSQATGIAEQYF
TGTGCCAGCAGCCAGGCGACTGGGATAGCGGAGCAGTACTTC
>TRBV5-1|TRBJ1-1|-|-
CASSPESWGTEAFF
TGCGCCAGCAGCCCCGAATCCTGGGGGACTGAAGCTTTCTTT
>TRBV28|TRBJ2-1|-|-
CASSLTRLVEQFF
TGTGCCAGCAGTTTGACGAGACTAGTTGAGCAGTTCTTC